This TCR beta chain comes out of a study of T-cell reconstitution after alpha-beta-depleted transplantation in children. Points on this clonotype: What it binds is unknown.

Study-level findings and limits: Several hundred expanded graft clones reportedly supplied alpha-beta T cells about two months after transplant. Most T-cell counts and diversity one year after the transplant came from T cells that were newly produced.

Unique molecular identifiers were used in preparing the TCRbeta library. Each CDR3 protein is one row after TCRdb ran MiXCR on the PCR reads. The sample holds some 840,000 distinct CDR3 sequences, about 15% seen once. The CDR3 spans 13 residues. The germline gives CDR1 DFQATT, CDR2 SNEGSKA (reference sequence). Trimming at V came to 4 bases and at J to 5 bases, leaving 7 bases not matched to a gene. The chain employs TRBV20-1 and TRBJ2-7; 8 nucleotides align to TRBD1. The sequences come from PBMCs, mostly from graft donor cells, collected 360 days after TCRalphabeta/CD19-depleted stem cell transplant. This clonotype was obtained from a male patient under 18 who had a stem cell transplant for acute lymphoblastic leukemia, so the T cells may come from the graft donor. The CDR3 loop is CSANGQGGNEQYF. The CDR3 DNA follows: TGCAGTGCTAATGGACAGGGCGGGAACGAGCAGTACTTC.